The clone carrying this TCR beta chain was recorded at least ten times. CDR3 length: 16 residues. CDR1 is DFQATT and CDR2 is SNEGSKA in the germline V gene (reference sequence). The source of the sample is a study of spatial heterogeneity in lung cancer. As for the study in general: Each distinct TCR and UMI combination averaged more than ten appearances in raw reads.

All TCR cDNA molecules were individually tagged with a unique molecular identifier. One entry per CDR3 protein, called by TCRdb with MiXCR from the 5' RACE reads. The sample includes about 8,000 distinct CDR3 sequences, 9.7% of them seen just once. Time point meaning: sample taken at primary tumor resection. Donors were around 70 untreated early-stage non-small cell lung cancer patients. Whole RNA was taken from tumor, nontumor lung or frozen PBMC; it was then sequenced unsorted. Here the sequenced sample was normal lung tissue next to the tumor, taken at surgery. This chain joins TRBV20-1 and TRBJ2-1, with 12 bases matching TRBD2. The receptor's source is a male donor with early-stage non-small cell lung cancer. The CDR3 DNA sequence: TGCAGCAGCTTTGAGGCTAGCGGGGGGGCTTACAATGAGCAGTTCTTC. Protein sequence: CSSFEASGGAYNEQFF.